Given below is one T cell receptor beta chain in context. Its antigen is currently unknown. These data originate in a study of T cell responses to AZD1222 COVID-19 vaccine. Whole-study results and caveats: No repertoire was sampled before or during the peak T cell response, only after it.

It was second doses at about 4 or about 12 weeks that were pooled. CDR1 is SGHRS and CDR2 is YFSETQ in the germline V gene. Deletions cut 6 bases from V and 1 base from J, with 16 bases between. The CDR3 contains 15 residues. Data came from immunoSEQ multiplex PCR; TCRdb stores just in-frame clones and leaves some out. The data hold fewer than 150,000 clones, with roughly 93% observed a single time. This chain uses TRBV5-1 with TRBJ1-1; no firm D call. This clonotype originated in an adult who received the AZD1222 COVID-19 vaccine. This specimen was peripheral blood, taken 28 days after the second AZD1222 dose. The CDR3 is CASNPKEGENTEAFF. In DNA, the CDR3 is TGCGCCAGCAACCCCAAAGAGGGAGAGAACACTGAAGCTTTCTTT.